One and the same sample provided the 32 T cell receptor beta chains below, sequenced in a study of blood T cell repertoires in COVID-19. The method was immunoSEQ multiplex PCR; TCRdb's version includes in-frame clones alone and lacks a portion of them. Of about 21,000 clones in the sample, about 88% were seen once. Sequencing was done on a sample of peripheral blood. These receptors were obtained from a man aged 65 to 85 with acute or convalescent COVID-19.

This chain joins TRBV5-1 and TRBJ2-1, with 7 nucleotides matching TRBD2. The CDR3 has 14 residues. Germline V lookup: CDR1 SGHRS, CDR2 YFSETQ. Trimming removed 3 bases from V and 0 bases from J; junction bases left unmatched: 0. The DNA for the CDR3 is TGCGCCAGCAGCTCTAGCGGCTCCTACAATGAGCAGTTCTTC. Its translation is CASSSSGSYNEQFF.

V usage is TRBV5-1 and J usage is TRBJ1-1; D is uncertain. There are 15 residues in the CDR3. Germline loops: CDR1 SGHRS, CDR2 YFSETQ. The V and J ends lost 0 bases and 4 bases respectively, with 13 bases between them. The CDR3 nucleotides read TGCGCCAGCAGCTTGGTCCCCCCCCCGGGCACTGAAGCTTTCTTT. It specifies CASSLVPPPGTEAFF.

The CDR3 DNA reads as TGTGCCAGCAGCTCGACAGGGGCCGGGGAGCTGTTTTTT. This gives the protein CASSSTGAGELFF. V gene TRBV11-2 combines with J gene TRBJ2-2; 8 bases map to TRBD1. CDR3 length equals 13 residues. Trimming at V came to 4 bases and at J to 6 bases, leaving 1 base not matched to a gene. Germline values: CDR1 SGHAT, CDR2 FQNNGV.

V and J are TRBV7-9 and TRBJ2-4, with D unresolved. The CDR3 totals 19 residues. CDR1 and CDR2 (germline): SEHNR, FQNEAQ (reference sequence). V was trimmed by 3 bases and J by 0 bases, leaving 21 bases between them. Here the CDR3 DNA reads TGTGCCAGCAGCTTTTCCGCTACTCAGGTTTCTTTAGCCAAAAACATTCAGTACTTC. Translation: CASSFSATQVSLAKNIQYF. The entire variable domain, with the rest obtained from reference TRBV7-9 and TRBJ2-4, is as follows: DTGVSQNPRHKITKRGQNVTFRCDPISEHNRLYWYRQTLGQGPEFLTYFQNEAQLEKSRLLSDRFSAERPKGSFSTLEIQRTEQGDSAMYLCASSFSATQVSLAKNIQYFGAGTRLSVL.

This clone was detected only once. The genes are TRBV7-9 and TRBJ2-1; TRBD2 aligns across 9 bases. The CDR3 runs to 16 residues. After removal of 5 bases from V and 9 bases from J, the junction contained 14 bases not matched to a gene. In germline, CDR1 is SEHNR, CDR2 FQNEAQ (reference sequence). CDR3 amino acids: CASSPPASSGISEQFF. CDR3 DNA: TGTGCCAGCAGCCCCCCTGCTTCTAGCGGGATCAGTGAGCAGTTCTTC.

The genes are TRBV29-1 and TRBJ2-7; 10 bases line up with TRBD2. Germline values: CDR1 SQVTM, CDR2 ANQGSEA. The CDR3 runs 13 residues. Trimming at V came to 5 bases and at J to 7 bases, leaving 8 bases not matched to a gene. In DNA form, the CDR3 reads TGCAGCGTTCGCACTAGCGGGATAGGGGAGCAGTACTTC. Translated: CSVRTSGIGEQYF.

This clone showed up just a few times. This chain uses TRBV15 with TRBJ2-5; 8 positions match TRBD2. The CDR3 is 14 amino acids. The germline CDR1 and CDR2 sequences are LNHNV and YYDKDF (reference sequence). The ends lost 1 base at V and 2 bases at J; junction bases unmatched: 0. The CDR3 protein is CATSRVAGQETQYF. The CDR3 region has the DNA TGTGCCACCAGCAGAGTAGCGGGGCAAGAGACCCAGTACTTC.

This chain joins TRBV4-2 and TRBJ2-3; D is unclear. This CDR3 comprises 14 residues. Trimming stripped 0 bases from V and 2 bases from J, with 6 bases between. The germline V gene has CDR1 LGHNA and CDR2 YNFKEQ. The CDR3: CASSQDHNTDTQYF. CDR3 nucleotides: TGTGCCAGCAGCCAAGACCACAACACAGATACGCAGTATTTT.

The CDR3 region has the DNA TGCGCCAGCATGGGAGGGATGGCGGGAGCTCCCTACGAGCAGTACTTC. Translating gives CASMGGMAGAPYEQYF. The chain links TRBV5-1 to TRBJ2-7; 7 nucleotides align to TRBD2. Unmatched junction bases numbered 14, after V lost 6 bases and J lost 2 bases. CDR1 is SGHRS and CDR2 is YFSETQ in the germline V gene. This CDR3 comprises 16 residues.

This CDR3 is CASSLGLAGNGELFF. CDR3 coding DNA: TGCGCCAGCAGCTTGGGACTAGCGGGGAACGGGGAGCTGTTTTTT. V and J are TRBV5-1 and TRBJ2-2; 11 bases agree with TRBD2. The V segment lost 0 bases and the J segment 7 bases; nucleotides outside the gene matches: 2. Germline CDR1 is SGHRS and CDR2 is YFSETQ. The CDR3 length is 15 residues.

V and J are TRBV7-2 and TRBJ2-1; D possibly corresponds to TRBD1 (5 bases). In germline, CDR1 is SGHTA, CDR2 FQGNSA. CDR3 length equals 14 residues. The V end lost 4 bases, the J end lost 6 bases, and 13 bases lay between the germline ends. CDR3 nucleotide sequence: TGTGCCAGCAGCTCCCGCAGGGAAACCAATGAGCAGTTCTTC. Protein product: CASSSRRETNEQFF.

The genes are TRBV11-2 and TRBJ2-1; 11 bases are a match to TRBD2. The junction had 10 bases not matched to a gene; V was cut back by 4 bases and J by 8 bases. Per germline, CDR1 SGHAT and CDR2 FQNNGV. The CDR3 is 16 amino acids. The CDR3 region has the DNA TGTGCCAGCAGCTCGTTGACTAGCGGGAACGGGGATGAGCAGTTCTTC. This translates into CASSSLTSGNGDEQFF.

This chain uses TRBV3-1 (or the pseudogene TRBV3-2) with TRBJ2-7; possibly TRBD2 for D (6 bases). V shed 2 bases and J shed 9 bases, with 14 bases lying between them. The CDR3 consists of 13 residues. Germline CDR1 LGHDT, CDR2 YNNKEL (reference sequence). The CDR3 is CASSQTSRGRQYF. In nucleotides, the CDR3 is TGTGCCAGCAGCCAAACGTCCCGGGGGAGGCAGTACTTC.

This clone is a singleton in its sample. J is TRBJ2-1 and V is TRBV16; maybe TRBD1 (5 bases). The CDR3 has 15 residues. CDR1 and CDR2 (germline): KGHSY, FQNENV. The germline V and J ends were trimmed by 2 bases and 8 bases, with 16 bases remaining between them. CDR3 loop: CASSQLGVGNDEQFF. CDR3 bases: TGTGCCAGCAGCCAACTAGGGGTGGGCAATGATGAGCAGTTCTTC.

The chain has TRBV7-2 and TRBJ1-3; TRBD1 matches at 8 bases. Germline CDR1 SGHTA, CDR2 FQGNSA. Unmatched junction bases numbered 9, after V lost 4 bases and J lost 4 bases. This CDR3 spans 16 amino acids. The CDR3 sequence: CASSSYQGAGGNTIYF. Written as DNA, the CDR3 is TGTGCCAGCAGCTCCTACCAGGGGGCTGGAGGAAACACCATATATTTT.

The chain has TRBV24-1 and TRBJ2-5; D may be TRBD1 (6 bases). Trimming left V 9 bases short and J 1 base short, with 20 bases between. The CDR3 is 16 amino acids. Germline V gene lookup returns CDR1 KGHDR and CDR2 SFDVKD. CDR3 bases: TGTGCCACCCGAGGGCGCGGACAGTCCCTCCAAGAGACCCAGTACTTC. Protein product: CATRGRGQSLQETQYF.

DNA of the CDR3: TGTGCCAGCAGCACCAGCGGCCTAACTTACTCCTACGAGCAGTACTTC. Its protein is CASSTSGLTYSYEQYF. The rearrangement uses TRBV7-9 and TRBJ2-7; D perhaps matches TRBD2 (5 bases). The CDR3 extends over 16 amino acids. V was trimmed by 5 bases and J by 0 bases, leaving 17 bases between them. Germline values: CDR1 SEHNR, CDR2 FQNEAQ (reference sequence).

The sample holds one count of this clone. The chain has TRBV19 and TRBJ1-2; TRBD1 agrees at 7 bases. CDR3 length: 14 amino acids. V shed 5 bases and J 4 bases; nucleotides not matched to a gene: 7. CDR1 is LNHDA, CDR2 SQIVND, per germline (reference sequence). The CDR3 sequence is CASSSQDRFYGYTF. CDR3 coding DNA: TGTGCCAGTAGTTCTCAGGACAGGTTCTATGGCTACACCTTC.

This CDR3 reads CSASSGSDTEAFF. The CDR3, as DNA: TGCAGCGCTTCTTCAGGGTCAGACACTGAAGCTTTCTTT. V and J are TRBV29-1 and TRBJ1-1; weak D call: TRBD1 (5 bases). This CDR3 is built from 13 residues. Germline V gene data show CDR1 as SQVTM and CDR2 as ANQGSEA. Trimming shortened V by 7 bases and J by 3 bases, and 15 bases separated the two germline ends.

V usage is TRBV13 and J usage is TRBJ2-3; D is undetermined. Germline values: CDR1 PRHDT, CDR2 FYEKMQ (reference sequence). V was trimmed by 3 bases and J by 5 bases, leaving 3 bases between them. The CDR3 is 11 residues long. Written as DNA, the CDR3 is TGTGCCAGCAGCTTGAGAGATACGCAGTATTTT. Translating it yields CASSLRDTQYF.

V and J are TRBV5-1 and TRBJ1-4; 10 positions match TRBD1. V was clipped by 4 bases and J by 7 bases; unmatched bases: 4. Looked up from germline, CDR1 is SGHRS and CDR2 is YFSETQ. This CDR3 spans 14 amino acids. CDR3 sequence: CASSETGGREKLFF. The CDR3 DNA is TGCGCCAGCAGCGAGACAGGGGGCCGTGAAAAACTGTTTTTT. Variable domain in full (rest from reference TRBV5-1 and TRBJ1-4): KAGVTQTPRYLIKTRGQQVTLSCSPISGHRSVSWYQQTPGQGLQFLFEYFSETQRNKGNFPGRFSGRQFSNSRSEMNVSTLELGDSALYLCASSETGGREKLFFGSGTQLSVL.

The rearrangement uses TRBV18 and TRBJ1-2; D gene ambiguous. Germline CDR1 KGHSH, CDR2 LQKENI. CDR3 length: 17 residues. With 2 bases removed from V and 3 bases from J, the gap between germline ends came to 19 bases. DNA for the CDR3: TGTGCCAGCTCACCAGAAATCAGGTCGAACAGCCACTATGGCTACACCTTC. This codes for CASSPEIRSNSHYGYTF.

The chain combines TRBV9 with TRBJ2-5, with D possibly being TRBD1 (6 bases). V was shortened by 0 bases and J by 1 base, with 13 bases between the two germline ends. From germline, CDR1 is SGDLS and CDR2 YYNGEE. The CDR3 runs 16 residues. The CDR3 nucleotides read TGTGCCAGCAGCGTAGCCCCGACAGGCGCCCAAGAGACCCAGTACTTC. Its translation: CASSVAPTGAQETQYF.

V gene TRBV10-3 combines with J gene TRBJ2-7; 12 nucleotides line up with TRBD2. CDR3 length equals 12 residues. From germline, CDR1 is ENHRY and CDR2 SYGVKD. Trimming took 9 bases from V and 6 from J; bases not matched to a gene: 3. The CDR3 sequence: CAMGTSGFEQYF. DNA for the CDR3: TGTGCCATGGGGACTAGCGGGTTCGAGCAGTACTTC.

This clone was counted a few times. The chain uses TRBV21-1 and TRBJ1-2; TRBD1 was called by the table and not checked on the DNA. TRBV21-1 is flagged as a pseudogene. This CDR3 has 16 residues. DNA for the CDR3: TGTGCCAGCAGCAAAGTAGAGGGACAGGGGGCCTATGGCTACACCTTC. Its translation: CASSKVEGQGAYGYTF.

This clone came up a few times. V and J are TRBV9 and TRBJ2-3, with 9 positions matching TRBD2. The CDR3 runs 16 residues. The trim removed 3 bases at V and 1 base at J, leaving 6 bases unmatched. CDR1 is SGDLS and CDR2 is YYNGEE in the germline V gene. DNA for the CDR3: TGTGCCAGCAGCGCCCTAGCGGGAAGAGGCACAGATACGCAGTATTTT. Translated, it gives CASSALAGRGTDTQYF.

J is TRBJ1-2 and V is TRBV3-1 (or the pseudogene TRBV3-2); 10 nucleotides agree with TRBD1. The CDR3 runs to 14 residues. Losses at the gene ends were 1 base for V and 8 bases for J; bases not matched to a gene: 4. Germline V lookup: CDR1 LGHDT, CDR2 YNNKEL (reference sequence). The CDR3 DNA sequence: TGTGCCAGCAGCCAAGGGGACAGGGGAGGCGGCTACACCTTC. Translation gives CASSQGDRGGGYTF.

The V call is TRBV7-6, the J call TRBJ2-7; the D gene is possibly TRBD2 (5 bases). Germline CDR1 and CDR2: SGHVS and FNYEAQ. Trimming removed 4 bases at V and 0 bases at J, with 13 bases between. The CDR3 spans 15 residues. The CDR3 DNA follows: TGTGCCAGCAGCTCTAAGGCGGGTGGCTCCTACGAGCAGTACTTC. Protein sequence: CASSSKAGGSYEQYF.

This clone came up once. The gene calls are TRBV9 and TRBJ1-2; 7 nucleotides agree with TRBD1. The CDR3 totals 15 residues. V dropped 3 bases and J dropped 4; count of bases not matched to a gene: 9. Germline-derived CDR1 and CDR2 are SGDLS and YYNGEE. This chain's CDR3 is CASSAQGTAAYGYTF. The CDR3 DNA sequence: TGTGCCAGCAGCGCACAGGGGACTGCGGCCTATGGCTACACCTTC. The full variable domain, rest sourced from reference TRBV9 and TRBJ1-2, is DSGVTQTPKHLITATGQRVTLRCSPRSGDLSVYWYQQSLDQGLQFLIQYYNGEERAKGNILERFSAQQFPDLHSELNLSSLELGDSALYFCASSAQGTAAYGYTFGSGTRLTVV.

J is TRBJ1-4 and V is TRBV4-3, with D unresolved. The CDR3 covers 16 residues. V was cut by 1 base and J by 0 bases, with 9 bases left in between. The V gene's germline CDR1 is LGHNA and CDR2 YSLEER. This CDR3 is CASSQALSATNEKLFF. CDR3 bases: TGCGCCAGCAGCCAAGCTCTATCTGCAACTAATGAAAAACTGTTTTTT.

This clone was seen just once. The chain is built from TRBV3-1 (or the pseudogene TRBV3-2) and TRBJ1-1, with unresolved D. V was clipped by 1 base and J by 1 base, with 13 bases between them. From germline, CDR1 is LGHDT and CDR2 YNNKEL (reference sequence). CDR3 size: 16 residues. CDR3 residues: CASSQVLWQENTEAFF. CDR3 sequence (DNA): TGTGCCAGCAGCCAAGTATTGTGGCAAGAGAACACTGAAGCTTTCTTT.

J is TRBJ1-2 and V is TRBV6-1; possibly TRBD1 for D (5 bases). The germline CDR1 and CDR2 sequences are MNHNS and SASEGT. The CDR3 runs 16 residues. V lost 0 bases, J lost 3 bases, and 14 bases lay in between. CDR3 amino acids: CASSEALTGTHYGYTF. The CDR3 nucleotides are TGTGCCAGCAGTGAAGCGCTCACAGGTACCCACTATGGCTACACCTTC.